This TCR beta chain is drawn from a study of blood T cell repertoires in COVID-19. Study-level background: From the United States, Italy and Spain came samples of acute and convalescent COVID-19.

Enrollees, about 18 to 95 years old, lived in approximately 25 US areas. Up to 2 weeks before entering the study, exposed participants had met a COVID-19 case. Authors' analysis steps: Estimation of nucleated cell counts relied on the amplification of reference gene primers. Sequencing used immunoSEQ multiplex PCR; TCRdb keeps in-frame clones, though not all of them. Clone size and V and J calls were adopted from that table, with D and trimming inferred from the DNA. The table lists a few hundred thousand clones, approximately 90% of them singletons, with 0.8% to 0.9% in the top ten. The V end lost 2 bases, the J end lost 7 bases, and 7 bases lay between the germline ends. The germline gives CDR1 LNHDA, CDR2 SQIVND (reference sequence). The CDR3 totals 12 residues.

The specimen sequenced was PBMCs or T cells enriched from blood (not recorded which). The clonotype comes from a woman between 35 and 50 years old who had been exposed to COVID-19. This rearrangement joins TRBV19 to TRBJ2-3; D gene ambiguous. The DNA of the CDR3 is TGTGCCAGTAGTATACGGTCAAATACGCAGTATTTT. Residues: CASSIRSNTQYF.